Below, 32 T cell receptor beta chains from the same sample are listed, as sequenced in a study of T cells in localized non-small cell lung cancer. TCRdb keeps only in-frame clones here, not all; method: immunoSEQ multiplex PCR. Among approximately 80,000 clones, 80% were seen once, and the ten largest hold roughly 9.8%. The sample in question was peripheral blood, obtained before any cancer treatment. These receptors came from a female donor aged 60 or older with stage I lung adenocarcinoma.

The V gene is TRBV28, the J gene TRBJ2-6; D is ambiguous. Looked up from germline, CDR1 is MDHEN and CDR2 is SYDVKM. V was trimmed by 2 bases and J by 0 bases, leaving 8 bases between them. This CDR3 is built from 16 residues. In DNA, the CDR3 is TGTGCCAGCAGTTTAACGGTTTCCTCTGGGGCCAACGTCCTGACTTTC. Translating it yields CASSLTVSSGANVLTF.

This sequence joins TRBV7-2 and TRBJ2-2; D gene ambiguous. Germline loops: CDR1 SGHTA, CDR2 FQGNSA. This CDR3 is built from 12 residues. V was cut by 5 bases and J by 3 bases, with 4 bases left in between. The CDR3 loop reads CASSPDTGELFF. CDR3 in DNA: TGTGCCAGCAGCCCGGACACCGGGGAGCTGTTTTTT.

The CDR3 region is CASSLAGGNEKLFF. The CDR3 DNA reads as TGTGCCAGCAGCTTAGCTGGCGGGAATGAAAAACTGTTTTTT. The V call is TRBV7-9, the J call TRBJ1-4, with no clear D. CDR3 length: 14 amino acids. V lost 0 bases and J lost 5, with 7 bases in between. Germline V lookup: CDR1 SEHNR, CDR2 FQNEAQ (reference sequence).

The J gene is TRBJ2-4, the V gene TRBV19; D might be TRBD1 or TRBD2, each matching 5 bases. The CDR3 spans 15 residues. The V and J ends lost 3 bases and 8 bases respectively, with 17 bases between them. Germline assignment: CDR1 LNHDA and CDR2 SQIVND (reference sequence). CDR3 coding DNA: TGTGCCAGTAGTATCCCGCAGGGATTGGGGGACATTCAGTACTTC. Its translation: CASSIPQGLGDIQYF.

Only one count was recorded for this clone. The genes are TRBV6-6 and TRBJ2-7; D possibly corresponds to TRBD1 (6 bases). Germline CDR1 and CDR2: MNHNY and SVGAGI (reference sequence). CDR3 length: 15 amino acids. V gave up 7 bases and J gave up 0 bases, with 16 bases separating them. CDR3 protein: CASTLDRLDSYEQYF. The CDR3 DNA follows: TGTGCCAGCACCTTAGACAGGCTTGACTCCTACGAGCAGTACTTC.

As for this clone: Distinct nucleotide sequences in the sample also encode this CDR3. The rearrangement uses TRBV9 and TRBJ2-1, with 7 bases that match TRBD2. The CDR3 totals 14 residues. Trimming at V came to 0 bases and at J to 7 bases, leaving 4 bases not matched to a gene. Germline loops: CDR1 SGDLS, CDR2 YYNGEE. In DNA, the CDR3 is TGTGCCAGCAGCGTAGGCGGGAGTGGGAATGAGCAGTTCTTC. Protein product: CASSVGGSGNEQFF.

This chain connects TRBV9 to TRBJ1-1; D remains unclear. V was pared by 3 bases and J by 2 bases, with 14 bases between. CDR1 SGDLS and CDR2 YYNGEE come from the germline V gene. This CDR3 region has 15 residues. The CDR3 DNA reads TGTGCCAGCAGCGGGGGATCTTTGGGTAACACTGAAGCTTTCTTT. This gives the protein CASSGGSLGNTEAFF.

The V gene is TRBV9, the J gene TRBJ1-1, with a tentative D call TRBD1 (6 bases). The ends were cut back, 4 bases at V and 1 base at J, with 17 bases in the middle. CDR1 and CDR2 from the germline V gene are SGDLS and YYNGEE. This CDR3 has 16 residues. The CDR3 DNA follows: TGTGCCAGCAGCCCCCCGGATTGGGGGCGGAACACTGAAGCTTTCTTT. Amino acids: CASSPPDWGRNTEAFF.

This rearrangement joins TRBV7-2 to TRBJ1-6; D remains unclear. The CDR3 extends over 13 amino acids. Germline V gene lookup returns CDR1 SGHTA and CDR2 FQGNSA. Trimming left V 5 bases short and J 15 bases short, with 17 bases between. The CDR3 sequence: CASSLAQASRLHF. The CDR3 nucleotides read TGTGCCAGCAGCCTGGCCCAAGCTAGTCGCCTCCACTTT.

This chain uses TRBV6-5 with TRBJ2-7, with TRBD1 as a possible D gene (6 bases). Trimming shortened V by 5 bases and J by 3 bases, and 14 bases separated the two germline ends. CDR3 length: 14 residues. Germline CDR1 and CDR2: MNHEY and SVGAGI. The CDR3 DNA reads TGTGCCAGCAGTCCTCAGGGGCCCATCTACGAGCAGTACTTC. This codes for CASSPQGPIYEQYF.

The count of this clone is one. The chain uses TRBV6-5 and TRBJ1-2; 8 bases are a match to TRBD1. Per germline, CDR1 MNHEY and CDR2 SVGAGI. Losses at the gene ends were 8 bases for V and 2 bases for J; bases not matched to a gene: 10. The CDR3 contains 15 residues. The DNA for the CDR3 is TGTGCCAGCCTTGGGGGCCAGGGGGCAAACTATGGCTACACCTTC. This gives the protein CASLGGQGANYGYTF.

The chain is built from TRBV4-3 and TRBJ2-5; 9 bases agree with TRBD2. Germline values: CDR1 LGHNA, CDR2 YSLEER. Unmatched junction bases numbered 11, after V lost 1 base and J lost 5 bases. This CDR3 comprises 17 residues. CDR3 coding DNA: TGCGCCAGCAGCCAAGGGCAGCAGGCGGGGGGGCATGAGACCCAGTACTTC. Residues: CASSQGQQAGGHETQYF.

The chain links TRBV9 to TRBJ1-2, with D possibly being TRBD1 (5 bases). Germline V gene sequence: CDR1 SGDLS, CDR2 YYNGEE. The V end was cut by 0 bases, the J end by 8 bases, with 17 bases between. This CDR3 has 15 amino acids. CDR3 DNA: TGTGCCAGCAGCGTAGAGGGGCAGGGAGTAGGGGGCTACACCTTC. Amino acid sequence: CASSVEGQGVGGYTF.

In nucleotides, the CDR3 is TGTGCCAGCAGCTCTAGCGGGAGTATAACCGGGGAGCTGTTTTTT. Its translation: CASSSSGSITGELFF. The V and J genes are TRBV11-3 and TRBJ2-2; 10 positions agree with TRBD2. The CDR3 length is 15 residues. Germline CDR1 and CDR2: SGHNT and YENEEA. The ends lost 4 bases at V and 5 bases at J; junction bases unmatched: 4.

The genes are TRBV5-1 and TRBJ2-1; tentatively, D is TRBD2 (5 bases). CDR1 is SGHRS and CDR2 is YFSETQ in the germline V gene. The CDR3 length is 14 residues. V lost 0 bases and J lost 3, with 7 bases in between. The CDR3 loop reads CASSLAGNYNEQFF. The CDR3 region has the DNA TGCGCCAGCAGCTTGGCCGGGAACTACAATGAGCAGTTCTTC.

The CDR3 DNA reads TGTGCCAGCAGTTACTGGAACACCGGGGAGCTGTTTTTT. Its translation is CASSYWNTGELFF. The V and J genes are TRBV6-5 and TRBJ2-2, with no clear D. CDR3 length: 13 amino acids. Deletions cut 1 base from V and 1 base from J, with 1 base between. From germline, CDR1 is MNHEY and CDR2 SVGAGI.

V usage is TRBV7-9 and J usage is TRBJ1-1; the D is unclear. CDR1 is SEHNR, CDR2 FQNEAQ, per germline (reference sequence). CDR3 length: 14 residues. V was pared by 4 bases and J by 5 bases, with 14 bases between. CDR3 loop: CASSSPMTGTEAFF. The DNA for the CDR3 is TGTGCCAGCAGCTCCCCTATGACCGGAACTGAAGCTTTCTTT.

The chain has TRBV11-3 and TRBJ1-1; D is perhaps TRBD1 (5 bases). V was shortened by 5 bases and J by 2 bases, with 9 bases between the two germline ends. The CDR3 spans 13 residues. CDR1 SGHNT and CDR2 YENEEA come from the germline V gene. The CDR3 protein is CASSTDSNTEAFF. DNA for the CDR3: TGTGCCAGCAGCACCGACAGCAACACTGAAGCTTTCTTT.

The V call is TRBV6-1, the J call TRBJ2-2; 8 nucleotides line up with TRBD2. V was clipped by 4 bases and J by 3 bases; unmatched bases: 4. From germline, CDR1 is MNHNS and CDR2 SASEGT. This CDR3 region has 15 residues. The CDR3 bases are TGTGCCAGCAGTGTCCGGGGACTAGACACCGGGGAGCTGTTTTTT. This gives the protein CASSVRGLDTGELFF.

The chain carries TRBV29-1 and TRBJ1-5; no reliable D call. V was pared by 3 bases and J by 4 bases, with 10 bases between. Per the germline V gene, CDR1 is SQVTM and CDR2 is ANQGSEA. This CDR3 has 13 amino acids. The CDR3 is CSVDQGINQPQHF. DNA of the CDR3: TGCAGCGTTGATCAAGGGATTAATCAGCCCCAGCATTTT.

This clone has a single count. The chain has TRBV6-5 and TRBJ1-2; no clear D gene. Trimming stripped 6 bases from V and 8 bases from J, with 10 bases between. CDR3 size: 11 residues. In germline, CDR1 is MNHEY, CDR2 SVGAGI. CDR3 coding DNA: TGTGCCAGCAGCCCGGGTGCCGGCTACACCTTC. This gives the protein CASSPGAGYTF.

The V gene is TRBV30, the J gene TRBJ2-5; 7 bases are a match to TRBD2. The CDR3 spans 14 residues. Per the germline V gene, CDR1 is GTSNPN and CDR2 is SVGIG (reference sequence). The junction had 6 bases not matched to a gene; V was cut back by 0 bases and J by 5 bases. The CDR3 region is CAWSVLGGSETQYF. CDR3 bases: TGTGCCTGGAGTGTACTCGGGGGGAGTGAGACCCAGTACTTC.

This chain uses TRBV6-6 with TRBJ2-1; D gene uncertain. The germline V gene has CDR1 MNHNY and CDR2 SVGAGI (reference sequence). The germline V and J ends were trimmed by 6 bases and 12 bases, with 12 bases remaining between them. This CDR3 has 11 residues. The CDR3 DNA reads as TGTGCCAGCAGCCCGGTTACGGGGCAGTTCTTC. This codes for CASSPVTGQFF.

J is TRBJ2-1 and V is TRBV30; TRBD2 agrees at 11 bases. CDR3 size: 13 residues. Trimming removed 3 bases from V and 7 bases from J; junction bases left unmatched: 2. CDR1 is GTSNPN and CDR2 is SVGIG in the germline V gene (reference sequence). The CDR3 loop reads CAWSTSGSNEQFF. The CDR3 DNA reads as TGTGCCTGGAGCACTAGCGGGAGTAATGAGCAGTTCTTC.

CDR3 in DNA: TGTGCCAGCAGCTTGGAGCGATACGAGCAGTACTTC. Its translation is CASSLERYEQYF. The V call is TRBV5-6, the J call TRBJ2-7, with no clear D. Germline values: CDR1 SGHDT, CDR2 YYEEEE. The ends were cut back, 0 bases at V and 4 bases at J, with 5 bases in the middle. The length of the CDR3 is 12 residues. Drawing the rest from reference TRBV5-6 and TRBJ2-7, the complete variable domain is DAGVTQSPTHLIKTRGQQVTLRCSPKSGHDTVSWYQQALGQGPQFIFQYYEEEERQRGNFPDRFSGHQFPNYSSELNVNALLLGDSALYLCASSLERYEQYFGPGTRLTVT.

The rearrangement links TRBV20-1 to TRBJ1-1, with D unresolved. In germline, CDR1 is DFQATT, CDR2 SNEGSKA (reference sequence). V lost 2 bases to trimming and J lost 3 bases, with 4 bases between them. This CDR3 comprises 11 residues. The CDR3 is CSARTDTEAFF. CDR3 sequence (DNA): TGCAGTGCTAGAACAGACACTGAAGCTTTCTTT.

The CDR3 spells CASRLAGEDTQYF. The CDR3 coding sequence is TGTGCCAGCCGGCTAGCGGGAGAAGATACGCAGTATTTT. V gene TRBV2 combines with J gene TRBJ2-3; the match to TRBD2 covers 10 bases. V lost 8 bases to trimming and J lost 5 bases; unmatched junction nucleotides: 4. The CDR3 contains 13 residues. Per the germline V gene, CDR1 is SNHLY and CDR2 is FYNNEI.

In this sample, this clone turned up once. The chain combines TRBV13 with TRBJ1-2, with D possibly TRBD1 on 6 matching bases. The V gene's germline CDR1 is PRHDT and CDR2 FYEKMQ (reference sequence). The CDR3 is made up of 17 amino acids. With 5 bases removed from V and 1 base from J, the gap between germline ends came to 20 bases. CDR3 region: CASSRLRGAKGNYGYTF. CDR3 nucleotides: TGTGCCAGCAGCCGCTTGAGGGGGGCTAAGGGTAACTATGGCTACACCTTC.

The V call is TRBV7-2, the J call TRBJ1-5; D not resolved. V was clipped by 5 bases and J by 6 bases, with 20 bases between them. Germline V gene sequence: CDR1 SGHTA, CDR2 FQGNSA. CDR3 length equals 16 residues. The CDR3 coding sequence is TGTGCCAGCAGCCTAGGAGCTCCGAAGGTGGCTCAGCCCCAGCATTTT. Encoded protein: CASSLGAPKVAQPQHF.

The chain links TRBV2 to TRBJ2-4, with a possible D match to TRBD1 (6 bases). Germline assignment: CDR1 SNHLY and CDR2 FYNNEI. The V end lost 6 bases, the J end lost 3 bases, and 18 bases lay between the germline ends. The CDR3 length is 16 residues. The CDR3 sequence: CASSLDRTRNKNIQYF. The CDR3 DNA follows: TGTGCCAGCAGCCTTGACAGGACCAGAAACAAAAACATTCAGTACTTC.

This clone has just one count. V usage is TRBV4-2 and J usage is TRBJ2-1; 12 bases are a match to TRBD2. This CDR3 contains 15 residues. Germline CDR1 LGHNA, CDR2 YNFKEQ. Trimming cost V 4 bases and J 5 bases; bases outside gene matches: 3. CDR3 sequence (DNA): TGTGCCAGCAGCCCGCTAGCGGGGGGGCACAATGAGCAGTTCTTC. Translation: CASSPLAGGHNEQFF.

The chain recombines TRBV7-2 with TRBJ2-7, with D perhaps matching TRBD1 (6 bases). The germline CDR1 and CDR2 sequences are SGHTA and FQGNSA. V gave up 5 bases and J gave up 0 bases, with 11 bases separating them. The CDR3 runs to 14 residues. CDR3 nucleotides: TGTGCCAGCAGCCAGACAGGTTTCTCCTACGAGCAGTACTTC. Amino acids: CASSQTGFSYEQYF.